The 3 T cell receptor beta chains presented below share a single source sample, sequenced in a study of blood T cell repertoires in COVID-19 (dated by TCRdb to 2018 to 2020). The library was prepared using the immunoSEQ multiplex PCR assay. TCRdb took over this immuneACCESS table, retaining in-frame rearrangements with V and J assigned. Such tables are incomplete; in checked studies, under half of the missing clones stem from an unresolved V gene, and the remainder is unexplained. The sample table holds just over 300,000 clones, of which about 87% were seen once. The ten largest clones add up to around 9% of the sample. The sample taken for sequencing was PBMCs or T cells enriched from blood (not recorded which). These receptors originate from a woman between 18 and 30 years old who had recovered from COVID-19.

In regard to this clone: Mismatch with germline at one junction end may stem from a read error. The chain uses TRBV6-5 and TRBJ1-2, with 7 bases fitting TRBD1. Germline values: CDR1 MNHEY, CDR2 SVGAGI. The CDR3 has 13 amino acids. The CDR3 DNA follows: TGTGCCAGCAGGTACTCCGGGACAGATGGCTACACCTTC. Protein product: CASRYSGTDGYTF.

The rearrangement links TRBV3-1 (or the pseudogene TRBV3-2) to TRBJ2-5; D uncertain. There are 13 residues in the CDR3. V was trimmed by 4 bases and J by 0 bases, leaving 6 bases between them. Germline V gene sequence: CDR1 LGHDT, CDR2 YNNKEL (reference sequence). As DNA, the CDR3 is TGTGCCAGCAGCCTTGTCAACCAAGAGACCCAGTACTTC. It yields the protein CASSLVNQETQYF.

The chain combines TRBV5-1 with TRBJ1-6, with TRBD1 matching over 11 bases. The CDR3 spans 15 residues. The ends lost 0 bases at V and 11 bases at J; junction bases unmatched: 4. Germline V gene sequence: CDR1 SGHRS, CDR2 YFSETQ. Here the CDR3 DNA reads TGCGCCAGCAGCTTGGAAGGACAGGGGGCAACACCCCTCCACTTT. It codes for CASSLEGQGATPLHF.